The rows below give T cell receptor beta chains drawn from one sample of a study of T cells in pancreatic ductal adenocarcinoma. Sequencing was performed with immunoSEQ multiplex PCR; in TCRdb, only in-frame clones are kept and a portion is missing. This table holds 97,000 or so clones, roughly 96% found once. Sequences were obtained from PBMCs. Receptor source: a human donor with pancreatic ductal adenocarcinoma. Each CDR3 is given with its conserved first and last residue. The D gene is left open where the match is weak. Some rows have no size entry. The others give once, few or many, or a class for an expanded clone.

>TRBV29-1|.|TRBJ1-1|.
CSVTGSKNTEAFF
TGCAGCGTAACAGGGTCCAAGAACACTGAAGCTTTCTTT
>TRBV7-9|once|TRBJ2-1|.
CASSPEFF
TGTGCCAGCAGCCCAGAGTTCTTC
>TRBV18|.|TRBJ1-5|.
CASSPGRGLPQHF
TGTGCCAGCTCACCGGGGCGGGGGCTGCCCCAGCATTTT
>TRBV7-9|.|TRBJ1-1|.
CASRRRDIRTEAFF
TGTGCCAGCAGAAGAAGGGACATAAGGACTGAAGCTTTCTTT
>TRBV18|.|TRBJ2-7|.
CASSPAGLNEQYF
TGTGCCAGCTCACCGGCAGGGCTTAACGAGCAGTACTTC
>TRBV27|.|TRBJ1-2|.
CASSSRQPTNYGYTF
TGTGCCAGCAGTTCCAGACAACCCACTAACTATGGCTACACCTTC
>TRBV10-3|.|TRBJ1-4|.
CAISDRSLATNEKLFF
TGTGCCATCAGTGATCGGAGTCTTGCAACTAATGAAAAACTGTTTTTT
>TRBV10-3|.|TRBJ2-3|.
CAISPPTSTDTQYF
TGTGCCATCAGTCCACCGACTAGCACAGATACGCAGTATTTT
>TRBV7-3|once|TRBJ2-1|TRBD2
CASSLVAGADEQFF
TGTGCCAGCAGCCTTGTAGCGGGAGCAGATGAGCAGTTCTTC
>TRBV11-3|.|TRBJ2-7|.
CASSLGRTSYEQYF
TGTGCCAGCAGCTTAGGGAGAACATCCTACGAGCAGTACTTC
>TRBV29-1|.|TRBJ1-1|.
CSVAGGENSEAFF
TGCAGCGTTGCAGGAGGGGAGAACTCTGAAGCTTTCTTT
>TRBV9|.|TRBJ1-5|.
CASSVGSGNQPQHF
TGTGCCAGCAGCGTAGGGTCGGGCAATCAGCCCCAGCATTTT
>TRBV28|.|TRBJ2-3|TRBD2
CASRTGLAGGPRATDTQYF
TGTGCCAGCAGGACGGGACTAGCGGGAGGGCCACGGGCCACAGATACGCAGTATTTT
>TRBV2|.|TRBJ1-1|TRBD1
CASGGQTNTEAFF
TGTGCCAGCGGGGGACAGACGAACACTGAAGCTTTCTTT
>TRBV5-4|.|TRBJ2-5|TRBD2
CASSRTSGETQYF
TGTGCCAGCAGCCGGACTAGCGGAGAGACCCAGTACTTC
>TRBV18|.|TRBJ2-5|TRBD1
CASTTQTGGRETQYF
TGTGCCAGCACGACCCAGACAGGGGGCAGAGAGACCCAGTACTTC
>TRBV10-3|.|TRBJ2-7|TRBD1
CATQTGGAYEQYF
TGTGCCACTCAGACAGGGGGCGCGTACGAGCAGTACTTC